One T cell receptor (beta chain) is described in this entry. The time point was: pre-sensitization, week 0. Treatment of the sample: therapeutic diphenylcyclopropenone sensitization with weekly scalp DPC. The sample comes from a study of human T cells and chemical hapten exposure. Study background: An area of 2 cm by 2 cm on upper inner arm skin received 2% DPC for sensitization. Patch tests containing 0.01% DPC, applied to the upper back, were read at 6 days.

TCRdb itself ran the RACE reads through MiXCR, one entry per CDR3 protein. The sample consists of 250,000 or so distinct CDR3 sequences, around 7.7% of them appearing once. V lost 1 base, J lost 9 bases, and 9 bases stayed unmatched. This CDR3 contains 15 residues. Germline V gene lookup returns CDR1 LGHDT and CDR2 YNNKEL (reference sequence). The material sequenced was whole blood, taken in connection with sensitization to the hapten diphenylcyclopropenone (DPC). This sequence originates from a young man with alopecia areata. Some clones in this sample may be carry-over from other donors' samples. The V gene is TRBV3-1, the J gene TRBJ2-1, with 7 bases identical to TRBD1. The CDR3 here is CASSQGTGFSGEQFF. As DNA, the CDR3 is TGTGCCAGCAGCCAAGGGACAGGTTTTTCAGGTGAGCAGTTCTTC.